This T cell receptor (beta chain) derives from a study of T cells in Graves' hyperthyroidism and ophthalmopathy. General study points: In the analysis, a 13 V-J model separated ophthalmopathy from stable hyperthyroidism. Appearing also in blood were most of the thyroid clonotypes expanded above 0.001. With a median lead of 6.5 months before onset, the model predicted ophthalmopathy.

This clonotype was seen repeatedly, ten times or more. Its antigen is unknown. The length of the CDR3 is 11 residues. Germline V gives CDR1 DFQATT, CDR2 SNEGSKA (reference sequence). V shed 6 bases and J shed 5 bases, with 10 bases lying between them. The CDR3 regions of TCR beta were amplified from RNA transcripts. HTBI primers were employed in a first-round RT-PCR of the TCR CDR3. TCRdb reprocessed the multiplex PCR reads via MiXCR and lists one record per CDR3 protein. There are 600,000 to 900,000 distinct CDR3 sequences in the sample; about 15% occur only once, and around 7.7% lies in the top ten. This TCR came from a man aged 18 to 29 with Graves' hyperthyroidism. Sequenced material: blood. V gene TRBV20-1 combines with J gene TRBJ1-2, with D unresolved. The CDR3 spells CSAVDLYGYTF. The CDR3 nucleotides are TGCAGTGCCGTTGACCTATATGGCTACACCTTC.